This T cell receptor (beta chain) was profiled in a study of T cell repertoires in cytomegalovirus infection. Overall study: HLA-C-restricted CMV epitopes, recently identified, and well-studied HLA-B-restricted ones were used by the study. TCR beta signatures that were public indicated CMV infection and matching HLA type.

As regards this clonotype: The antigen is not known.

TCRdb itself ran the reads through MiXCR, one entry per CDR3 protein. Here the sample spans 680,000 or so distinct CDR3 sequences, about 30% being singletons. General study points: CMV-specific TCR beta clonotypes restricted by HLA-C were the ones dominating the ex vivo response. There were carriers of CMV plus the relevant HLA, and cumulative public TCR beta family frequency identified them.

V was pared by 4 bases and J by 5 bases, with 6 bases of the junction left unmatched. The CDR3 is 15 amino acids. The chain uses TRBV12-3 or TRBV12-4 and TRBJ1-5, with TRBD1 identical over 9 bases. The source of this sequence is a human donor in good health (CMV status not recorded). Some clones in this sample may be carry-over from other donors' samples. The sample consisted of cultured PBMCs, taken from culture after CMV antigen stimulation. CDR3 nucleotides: TGTGCCAGCAGTTCGGCCGGGACAGGGTATCAGCCCCAGCATTTT. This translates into CASSSAGTGYQPQHF.